The TCR beta chain described here comes from a study of T-cell reconstitution after alpha-beta-depleted transplantation in children (dated by TCRdb to 2016 to 2017). Background on the whole study: Using TCR repertoire profiling, the study followed T-cell immune reconstitution in a quantitative way in children after TCRalphabeta/CD19-depleted allogeneic hematopoietic cell transplantation.

In the germline V gene (reference sequence), CDR1 corresponds to SGHNT and CDR2 to YYREEE. The CDR3 covers 15 residues, taking in both the cysteine and the phenylalanine. Only CDR3 DNA is held: 45 bases, read in frame from base 1. The V and J ends are trimmed by 0 bases and 2 bases, leaving 9 bases between them. Library generation was performed with PCR. Instrument on record: Illumina HiSeq 2500. TCR libraries were prepared with molecular barcoding, using unique molecular identifiers to normalize TCRbeta repertoire quantification. TCRdb's own reprocessing of the public reads used fastp at Q25 and MiXCR and kept productive beta chains. Identical CDR3 proteins give one entry, which carries the most common genes and DNA. The sample table lists fewer than 350,000 distinct CDR3 sequences, 9.5% to 13% of them with a count of one. The ten largest clonotypes hold 7.5% of the sample. Sample treatment or condition, as interpreted from the label and publication: allogeneic hematopoietic cell transplantation with graft depleted of TCRalphabeta T cells and CD19 B cells. The children who served as transplant recipients had been given grafts of TCRalphabeta/CD19-depleted allogeneic hematopoietic cells.

Concerning this clonotype: No cognate antigen has been identified for it. No base qualities exist here, and no much larger clone lies one base off it.

The paper as a whole reports these results and caveats: In some patients, high TCRbeta diversity at day 60 was attributed to recipient T cells and intrathymic progenitors that had survived conditioning. The frequencies of hyperexpanded clones fell over the following months, and after one year, T-cell counts and TCRbeta diversity were mostly attributed to newly produced T cells. Apparently early alphabetaT-cell count recovery about two months after transplant reportedly relied on only several hundred rapidly expanded clones derived from non-depleted graft cells.

The rearranged chain carries TRBV5-4 and TRBJ2-1; the D gene is not confidently resolved. This specimen consisted of PBMCs, obtained before TCRalphabeta/CD19-depleted stem cell transplant. The receptor comes from a boy under two years old with acute myeloid leukemia, due to receive a stem cell transplant. The CDR3 loop reads CASSLAGSAYNEQFF. The nucleotide sequence reads TGTGCCAGCAGCTTGGCAGGCAGCGCCTACAATGAGCAGTTCTTC.